The 13 T cell receptor beta chains below were found in one sample sequenced in a study of blood T cell repertoires in COVID-19. TCRdb's copy holds only in-frame clones and misses some; the assay was immunoSEQ multiplex PCR. The data hold 100,000 to 110,000 clones, with just under 80% observed a single time. The specimen was peripheral blood. These receptors were obtained from a woman in her 70s with acute or convalescent COVID-19.

The genes are TRBV10-3 and TRBJ1-5; D is possibly TRBD1 (5 bases). The ends were cut back, 2 bases at V and 6 bases at J, with 8 bases in the middle. The germline V gene encodes CDR1 ENHRY and CDR2 SYGVKD. This CDR3 has 13 residues. The CDR3 spells CAISEGQGQPQHF. In DNA form, the CDR3 reads TGTGCCATCAGTGAGGGGCAGGGTCAGCCCCAGCATTTT.

The chain combines TRBV9 with TRBJ2-1; 8 bases agree with TRBD2. There are 17 residues in the CDR3. V shed 3 bases and J 1 base; nucleotides not matched to a gene: 9. Germline V gene data show CDR1 as SGDLS and CDR2 as YYNGEE. CDR3 sequence reads: CASSAPPGGGSYNEQFF. CDR3 DNA sequence: TGTGCCAGCAGCGCGCCCCCCGGGGGGGGGTCCTACAATGAGCAGTTCTTC. The full variable domain, completed using reference TRBV9 and TRBJ2-1, is DSGVTQTPKHLITATGQRVTLRCSPRSGDLSVYWYQQSLDQGLQFLIQYYNGEERAKGNILERFSAQQFPDLHSELNLSSLELGDSALYFCASSAPPGGGSYNEQFFGPGTRLTVL.

The chain uses TRBV27 and TRBJ1-4, with 11 nucleotides matching TRBD1. Per germline, CDR1 MNHEY and CDR2 SMNVEV (reference sequence). The J segment lost 6 bases and the V segment lost 4 bases, leaving 4 bases of the junction unmatched. The CDR3 contains 15 residues. CDR3 sequence: CASSSLGQGDEKLFF. The CDR3 nucleotides read TGTGCCAGCAGTTCCCTGGGACAGGGGGATGAAAAACTGTTTTTT.

The CDR3 DNA follows: TGTGCCATCAGCGGAAGACAGGGTGGTACAGATACGCAGTATTTT. Translating gives CAISGRQGGTDTQYF. The genes are TRBV10-3 and TRBJ2-3, with 7 bases lining up with TRBD1. The CDR3 covers 15 residues. CDR1 and CDR2 from the germline V gene are ENHRY and SYGVKD. J gave up 3 bases and V 6 bases, and 9 bases lay outside the gene matches.

The chain couples TRBV29-1 to TRBJ1-5; D perhaps matches TRBD1 (6 bases). The CDR3 consists of 14 residues. Trimming took 4 bases from V and 2 from J, leaving 12 bases between them. Germline V gene sequence: CDR1 SQVTM, CDR2 ANQGSEA. CDR3 loop: CSVGGGAGNQPQHF. For the CDR3, the DNA is TGCAGCGTTGGGGGGGGCGCGGGCAATCAGCCCCAGCATTTT.

The chain uses TRBV5-1 and TRBJ1-1; TRBD1 might be the D (6 bases). The germline CDR1 and CDR2 sequences are SGHRS and YFSETQ. This CDR3 has 16 amino acids. The V end was cut by 0 bases, the J end by 3 bases, with 15 bases between. The CDR3 reads CASSLAGRGADTEAFF. The DNA of the CDR3 is TGCGCCAGCAGCTTGGCCGGGCGGGGGGCAGACACTGAAGCTTTCTTT.

The chain couples TRBV6-2 or TRBV6-3 to TRBJ2-2, with D perhaps matching TRBD2 (5 bases). Germline V gives CDR1 MNHEY, CDR2 SVGEGT. The V gene lost 2 bases and the J gene lost 9 bases, with 10 bases spanning the gap. The CDR3 totals 13 residues. DNA for the CDR3: TGTGCCAGCAGTTACCAGCGGCACCGGGAGCTGTTTTTT. This gives the protein CASSYQRHRELFF.

Of note for this clone: The junction departs from the called germline gene at one end, perhaps through a read error. The rearrangement links TRBV19 to TRBJ1-1, with unresolved D. Germline V gene lookup returns CDR1 LNHDA and CDR2 SQIVND (reference sequence). The CDR3 is made up of 11 amino acids. The CDR3 coding sequence is TGTGCCAGTAGTATCCCGCCTAGTGTTGGCTTT. Translation: CASSIPPSVGF.

The chain joins TRBV11-2 to TRBJ1-4; possibly TRBD1 for D (5 bases). Germline CDR1 reads SGHAT; CDR2 reads FQNNGV. V was cut by 4 bases and J by 1 base, with 13 bases left in between. This CDR3 region has 16 residues. As DNA, the CDR3 is TGTGCCAGCAGCTCCCGAACAGGCGGAACTAATGAAAAACTGTTTTTT. It yields the protein CASSSRTGGTNEKLFF.

The V gene is TRBV4-3, the J gene TRBJ2-5, with D uncertain. The ends were cut back, 4 bases at V and 6 bases at J, with 12 bases in the middle. The germline CDR1 and CDR2 sequences are LGHNA and YSLEER. This CDR3 spans 13 amino acids. CDR3 DNA sequence: TGCGCCAGCAGCCTCACTCTAATACAGACCCAGTACTTC. Its protein is CASSLTLIQTQYF.

The rearrangement links TRBV4-3 to TRBJ1-1, with D unclear. The germline V and J ends were trimmed by 2 bases and 0 bases, with 7 bases remaining between them. The CDR3 consists of 14 residues. Germline CDR1 LGHNA, CDR2 YSLEER. CDR3 coding DNA: TGCGCCAGCAGCCAAATACTGGTGAACACTGAAGCTTTCTTT. Its protein is CASSQILVNTEAFF.

This clone has more than one count but fewer than ten. The chain has TRBV3-1 (or the pseudogene TRBV3-2) and TRBJ1-3; D gene uncertain. Germline CDR1 reads LGHDT; CDR2 reads YNNKEL (reference sequence). V lost 5 bases and J lost 0, with 8 bases in between. The CDR3 spans 14 residues. CDR3 in amino acids: CASSSWFSGNTIYF. In DNA, the CDR3 is TGTGCCAGCAGCAGCTGGTTCTCTGGAAACACCATATATTTT.

This rearrangement joins TRBV14 to TRBJ1-6, with D unclear. Trimming shortened V by 1 base and J by 9 bases, and 7 bases separated the two germline ends. CDR1 is SGHDN, CDR2 FVKESK, per germline. This CDR3 comprises 13 residues. The CDR3 region has the DNA TGTGCCAGCAGCCAAGTGGAGGTTTCACCCCTCCACTTT. Its protein product is CASSQVEVSPLHF. Supplemented by reference TRBV14 and TRBJ1-6, the full variable domain reads EAGVTQFPSHSVIEKGQTVTLRCDPISGHDNLYWYRRVMGKEIKFLLHFVKESKQDESGMPNNRFLAERTGGTYSTLKVQPAELEDSGVYFCASSQVEVSPLHFGNGTRLTVT.